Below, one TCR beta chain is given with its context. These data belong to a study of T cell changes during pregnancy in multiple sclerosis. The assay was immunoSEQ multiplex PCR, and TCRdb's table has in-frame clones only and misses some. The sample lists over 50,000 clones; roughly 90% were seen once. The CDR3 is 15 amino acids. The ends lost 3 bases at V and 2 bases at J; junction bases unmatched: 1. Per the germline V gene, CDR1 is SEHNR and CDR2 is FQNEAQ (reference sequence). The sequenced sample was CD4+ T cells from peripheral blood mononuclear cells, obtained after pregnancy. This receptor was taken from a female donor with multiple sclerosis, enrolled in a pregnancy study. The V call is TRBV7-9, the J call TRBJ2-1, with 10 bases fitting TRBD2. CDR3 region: CASSFGLAAYNEQFF. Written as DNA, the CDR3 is TGTGCCAGCAGCTTCGGACTAGCGGCCTACAATGAGCAGTTCTTC.